Below are 21 T cell receptor beta chains sequenced from a single sample in a study of T cells in Graves' hyperthyroidism and ophthalmopathy. Researchers amplified the TCR beta CDR3 regions from RNA transcripts. Initially, a first-round RT-PCR of the TCR CDR3 employed the HTBI primer set. TCRdb recomputed calls from the multiplex PCR reads with MiXCR, one row per CDR3 protein. Altogether 600,000 to 700,000 distinct CDR3 sequences are present, roughly 14% being singletons, with the ten largest covering 4.3%. Specimen: blood. The source of these receptors is a woman in her 40s with Graves' ophthalmopathy.

This clonotype was detected ten times or more. This chain joins TRBV2 and TRBJ2-2; 9 bases align to TRBD2. CDR3 length equals 16 residues. Unmatched junction bases numbered 6, after V lost 3 bases and J lost 4 bases. CDR1 is SNHLY and CDR2 is FYNNEI in the germline V gene. The CDR3 nucleotides read TGTGCCAGCAGTGACCGGGGACTAGCTACCACCGGGGAGCTGTTTTTT. This sequence encodes CASSDRGLATTGELFF.

This clonotype was seen ten or more times. The CDR3 DNA reads TGCAGCGTTGAAAGGTCGAGGGAGGGGGGACCCTACGAGCAGTACTTC. This encodes CSVERSREGGPYEQYF. V usage is TRBV29-1 and J usage is TRBJ2-7, with D possibly TRBD2 on 7 matching bases. The CDR3 totals 16 residues. From germline, CDR1 is SQVTM and CDR2 ANQGSEA. Between the trimmed V and J ends, which lost 2 bases and 2 bases, there was a span of 19 bases.

Only a few counts were recorded for this clonotype. The chain carries TRBV30 and TRBJ1-2; perhaps TRBD1 as D (5 bases). Germline assignment: CDR1 GTSNPN and CDR2 SVGIG (reference sequence). With 0 bases removed from V and 0 bases from J, the gap between germline ends came to 20 bases. The CDR3 totals 18 residues. Here the CDR3 DNA reads TGTGCCTGGAGTGTCCCAGGGCCTGCCACGAGAGCTAACTATGGCTACACCTTC. Amino acids: CAWSVPGPATRANYGYTF.

This clonotype has ten or more counts. The chain has TRBV7-3 and TRBJ2-2; D uncertain. With 8 bases removed from V and 1 base from J, the gap between germline ends came to 11 bases. CDR3 size: 14 residues. Germline values: CDR1 SGHTA, CDR2 FQGTGA. The CDR3 region is CASEVAKNTGELFF. The CDR3 DNA sequence: TGTGCCAGCGAGGTAGCCAAGAACACCGGGGAGCTGTTTTTT.

The CDR3 loop is CASKGGRGNTEAFF. The CDR3 nucleotides read TGTGCCAGCAAGGGGGGCAGGGGGAACACTGAAGCTTTCTTT. The genes are TRBV12-3 or TRBV12-4 and TRBJ1-1; D may be TRBD1 (6 bases). Trimming removed 7 bases at V and 1 base at J, with 13 bases between. The CDR3 sequence is 14 residues long.

In this sample, this clonotype turned up many times. The J gene is TRBJ1-1, the V gene TRBV4-1; D is ambiguous. The length of the CDR3 is 13 residues. Trimming took 1 base from V and 1 from J, leaving 4 bases between them. Germline V gene lookup returns CDR1 MGHRA and CDR2 YSYEKL. The CDR3 region has the DNA TGCGCCAGCAGCCAAGGAGGGAACACTGAAGCTTTCTTT. It translates to CASSQGGNTEAFF.

This clonotype was observed many times. The chain combines TRBV27 with TRBJ1-1; TRBD1 is a possible D gene (5 bases). CDR3 length equals 16 residues. Germline loops: CDR1 MNHEY, CDR2 SMNVEV (reference sequence). Trimming cost V 3 bases and J 0 bases, with 14 bases left between them. CDR3 protein: CASSFGWGQLNTEAFF. CDR3 in DNA: TGTGCCAGCAGTTTCGGGTGGGGCCAGTTGAACACTGAAGCTTTCTTT.

This clonotype was found many times. This rearrangement joins TRBV11-2 to TRBJ2-2; no clear D gene. V shed 0 bases and J shed 5 bases, with 7 bases lying between them. The CDR3 covers 14 residues. Germline-derived CDR1 and CDR2 are SGHAT and FQNNGV. This CDR3 is CASSLDHWTGELFF. CDR3 nucleotide sequence: TGTGCCAGCAGCTTAGATCACTGGACCGGGGAGCTGTTTTTT.

There are many counts of this clonotype. J is TRBJ1-1 and V is TRBV6-1; the D gene is possibly TRBD1 (5 bases). Trimming took off 6 bases at V and 6 bases at J, with 11 bases between the two ends. The length of the CDR3 is 12 residues. CDR1 is MNHNS, CDR2 SASEGT, per germline. The DNA of the CDR3 is TGTGCCAGCAGGGGCCGAGGGGCTGAAGCTTTCTTT. Its protein is CASRGRGAEAFF.

This clonotype appeared many times. J is TRBJ1-1 and V is TRBV12-3 or TRBV12-4; D perhaps matches TRBD1 (6 bases). This CDR3 has 14 residues. Trimming took 6 bases from V and 4 from J, leaving 15 bases between them. CDR3 sequence: CASSQRGGGTEAFF. Written as DNA, the CDR3 is TGTGCCAGCAGCCAACGGGGAGGGGGCACTGAAGCTTTCTTT.

This clonotype occurred many times. This chain joins TRBV12-3 or TRBV12-4 and TRBJ1-5; D is ambiguous. Trimming stripped 6 bases from V and 4 bases from J, with 4 bases between. This CDR3 spans 11 amino acids. The CDR3 reads CASSSNQPQHF. CDR3 bases: TGTGCCAGCAGCTCAAATCAGCCCCAGCATTTT.

The chain carries TRBV27 and TRBJ1-5, with 7 bases matching TRBD1. The germline V gene has CDR1 MNHEY and CDR2 SMNVEV (reference sequence). CDR3 length equals 15 residues. The V segment lost 5 bases and the J segment 3 bases; nucleotides outside the gene matches: 7. The CDR3 DNA is TGTGCCAGCAGTATAACAGGGGCCGACAATCAGCCCCAGCATTTT. Amino acid sequence: CASSITGADNQPQHF.

The CDR3 loop reads CASSPGRSSDSYEQYF. The CDR3 DNA follows: TGTGCCAGCAGCCCAGGGAGATCTAGCGACTCCTACGAGCAGTACTTC. The chain is built from TRBV11-1 and TRBJ2-7; maybe TRBD2 (6 bases). Germline assignment: CDR1 SGHAT and CDR2 FQDESV (reference sequence). The CDR3 totals 16 residues. Deletions cut 5 bases from V and 0 bases from J, with 17 bases between.

Many counts were recorded for this clonotype. DNA of the CDR3: TGTGCCACCAGTGACGCCAGGGCGGGAGGATACGAGCAGTACTTC. This translates into CATSDARAGGYEQYF. V gene TRBV24-1 combines with J gene TRBJ2-7, with 8 bases aligning to TRBD2. There are 15 residues in the CDR3. Germline V gene data show CDR1 as KGHDR and CDR2 as SFDVKD. Unmatched junction bases numbered 8, after V lost 4 bases and J lost 4 bases.

This clonotype was recorded at least ten times. The J gene is TRBJ2-7, the V gene TRBV6-1; 7 bases map to TRBD2. Germline CDR1 reads MNHNS; CDR2 reads SASEGT. J lost 5 bases, V lost 4 bases, and 5 bases had no gene match. The length of the CDR3 is 13 residues. CDR3 sequence (DNA): TGTGCCAGCAGTGTATCTCTAGCGGACGAGCAGTACTTC. Encoded protein: CASSVSLADEQYF.

This sequence joins TRBV6-1 and TRBJ1-2; D perhaps matches TRBD1 (5 bases). This CDR3 has 12 amino acids. Trimming removed 7 bases at V and 6 bases at J, with 12 bases between. Germline V gene data show CDR1 as MNHNS and CDR2 as SASEGT. In nucleotides, the CDR3 is TGTGCCAGCAAACGAGGCAGGGATGGCTACACCTTC. Protein product: CASKRGRDGYTF.

At least ten counts were recorded for this clonotype. This chain joins TRBV7-2 and TRBJ2-7; D gene unclear. V lost 1 base and J lost 9, with 13 bases in between. From germline, CDR1 is SGHTA and CDR2 FQGNSA. CDR3 size: 13 residues. CDR3 in amino acids: CASSLELTRSQYF. The CDR3 DNA sequence: TGTGCCAGCAGCTTAGAACTAACCCGGTCGCAGTACTTC.

This clonotype was picked up many times. The V gene is TRBV29-1, the J gene TRBJ1-1; weak D call: TRBD1 (6 bases). V was trimmed by 7 bases and J by 11 bases, leaving 17 bases between them. CDR3 length equals 11 residues. Germline loops: CDR1 SQVTM, CDR2 ANQGSEA. The CDR3 DNA reads as TGCAGCGCCTATACAGGGATTACGGCTTTCTTT. It yields the protein CSAYTGITAFF.

Many counts were recorded for this clonotype. The V gene is TRBV12-3 or TRBV12-4, the J gene TRBJ1-6; D gene ambiguous. The CDR3 totals 14 residues. Trimming pared 4 bases from V and 7 bases from J, leaving 11 bases between. CDR3 amino acids: CASSYEDGNSPLHF. CDR3 nucleotides: TGTGCCAGCAGTTACGAGGATGGGAATTCACCCCTCCACTTT.

This clonotype was seen once. This chain links TRBV3-1 with TRBJ2-5; D tentatively fits TRBD1 or TRBD2 (5 bases each). V shed 3 bases and J shed 4 bases, with 12 bases lying between them. CDR1 and CDR2 (germline): LGHDT, YNNKEL (reference sequence). The CDR3 length is 14 residues. Here the CDR3 reads CASSQRGAGETQYF. CDR3 DNA: TGTGCCAGCAGCCAGAGGGGAGCCGGAGAGACCCAGTACTTC.

In DNA form, the CDR3 reads TGTGCCAGTAGTATTTCGTTGTGGAAGGTGGCGGGGAAGAACACTGAAGCTTTCTTT. Translating it yields CASSISLWKVAGKNTEAFF. The rearrangement uses TRBV19 and TRBJ1-1, with unresolved D. Germline V CDR1 and CDR2: LNHDA, SQIVND (reference sequence). This CDR3 is 19 amino acids long. V dropped 3 bases and J dropped 1 base, with 24 bases sitting between them.